One and the same sample provided the 21 T cell receptor beta chains below, sequenced in a study of blood T cells in healthy people across ages. Primers used in a second PCR of about 7 to 11 cycles were a sample-barcoded 5' primer and a J-beta primer mix. TCRdb reanalysed the 5' RACE reads using MiXCR and keeps one entry per CDR3 protein. The sample shows roughly 830,000 distinct CDR3 sequences, 62% of them seen only once. The sequencing input was blood. These receptors were collected from a man between 25 and 39 years old in good health.

The genes are TRBV7-2 and TRBJ2-1; a possible D gene is TRBD1 (6 bases). Germline loops: CDR1 SGHTA, CDR2 FQGNSA. This CDR3 contains 14 residues. V was cut by 8 bases and J by 8 bases, with 19 bases left in between. The chain's CDR3 is CASGSQQGSDEQFF. The CDR3 region has the DNA TGTGCCAGCGGCTCTCAACAGGGTAGTGATGAGCAGTTCTTC.

Only a few counts were recorded for this clonotype. The rearrangement uses TRBV29-1 and TRBJ1-6, with D uncertain. V lost 5 bases and J 3 bases, leaving 8 bases between the germline ends. Germline V gene data show CDR1 as SQVTM and CDR2 as ANQGSEA. The CDR3 is 13 amino acids. The DNA for the CDR3 is TGCAGCGTTCGAACAGACTATAATTCACCCCTCCACTTT. Translation gives CSVRTDYNSPLHF.

The chain uses TRBV5-5 and TRBJ1-2; 9 bases agree with TRBD1. CDR3 length equals 15 residues. Germline V gives CDR1 SGHKS, CDR2 YYEKEE (reference sequence). Losses at the gene ends were 5 bases for V and 3 bases for J; bases not matched to a gene: 8. CDR3 sequence reads: CASSTQGQGYYGYTF. The CDR3 region has the DNA TGTGCCAGCAGTACTCAGGGACAGGGTTACTATGGCTACACCTTC.

The CDR3 DNA follows: TGTGCCAGCACCACGCCCGGGGCCTACGAGCAGTACTTC. Translated, it gives CASTTPGAYEQYF. V gene TRBV7-9 combines with J gene TRBJ2-7; a weak D match, TRBD2 (5 bases). Trimming cost V 7 bases and J 2 bases, with 12 bases left between them. Germline values: CDR1 SEHNR, CDR2 FQNEAQ (reference sequence). The CDR3 has 13 residues.

The chain carries TRBV12-3 or TRBV12-4 and TRBJ2-3; TRBD2 matches at 11 bases. This CDR3 is built from 12 residues. The CDR3 DNA sequence: TGTGCGGTAGCGGGGGGGAGAGATACGCAGTATTTT. It translates to CAVAGGRDTQYF.

This clonotype was seen only a few times. The chain joins TRBV4-3 to TRBJ2-2; D gene uncertain. The V and J ends lost 2 bases and 6 bases respectively, with 7 bases between them. CDR1 and CDR2 (germline): LGHNA, YSLEER. The CDR3 totals 13 residues. CDR3 region: CASSQTSPGELFF. The CDR3 DNA reads TGCGCCAGCAGCCAAACGTCTCCCGGGGAGCTGTTTTTT.

The table lists this clonotype with a few counts. The chain recombines TRBV9 with TRBJ2-6; 9 nucleotides line up with TRBD1. This CDR3 spans 17 amino acids. The germline CDR1 and CDR2 sequences are SGDLS and YYNGEE. The V segment lost 3 bases and the J segment 0 bases; nucleotides outside the gene matches: 4. This CDR3 is CASSEGQGFSGANVLTF. DNA for the CDR3: TGTGCCAGCAGCGAAGGACAGGGGTTCTCTGGGGCCAACGTCCTGACTTTC.

This CDR3 reads CASNLGLAGNNEQFF. The CDR3 nucleotides read TGTGCCAGCAATCTAGGACTAGCGGGGAACAATGAGCAGTTCTTC. The chain links TRBV3-1 to TRBJ2-1; 12 bases fit TRBD2. CDR3 length equals 15 residues. J was trimmed by 5 bases and V by 7 bases; bases with no gene match: 6. Germline V gene data show CDR1 as LGHDT and CDR2 as YNNKEL (reference sequence).

A word on this clonotype: This may stem from a read error, because a much larger clone lies one nucleotide away. This sequence joins TRBV6-2 or TRBV6-3 and TRBJ2-3; D possibly matches TRBD1 or TRBD2 (6 bases each). Looked up from germline, CDR1 is MNHEY and CDR2 is SVGEGT. The CDR3 runs 16 residues. The CDR3 reads CVSSRRGAFSTDTQYF. The CDR3 DNA reads as TGTGTCAGCAGTCGGAGGGGGGCCTTCTCCACAGATACGCAGTATTTT.

This clonotype came up a few times. V usage is TRBV6-5 and J usage is TRBJ2-6, with 7 bases lining up with TRBD2. This CDR3 is 16 amino acids long. The germline CDR1 and CDR2 sequences are MNHEY and SVGAGI. Trimming at V came to 3 bases and at J to 0 bases, leaving 2 bases not matched to a gene. DNA of the CDR3: TGTGCCAGCAGTTATAGGGAGGGCTCTGGGGCCAACGTCCTGACTTTC. This sequence encodes CASSYREGSGANVLTF.

The CDR3 reads CASSLGPSNTYEQYF. DNA for the CDR3: TGTGCCAGCAGCTTAGGCCCTTCAAATACCTACGAGCAGTACTTC. This chain uses TRBV7-2 with TRBJ2-4; no firm D call. The J call is uncertain, as TRBJ2-7 better fits the DNA end. The CDR3 has 15 residues. Per germline, CDR1 SGHTA and CDR2 FQGNSA.

This chain connects TRBV20-1 to TRBJ2-7; D unresolved. Germline V lookup: CDR1 DFQATT, CDR2 SNEGSKA (reference sequence). The CDR3 contains 15 residues. V was clipped by 1 base and J by 0 bases, with 13 bases between them. CDR3 sequence reads: CSARVMARSSYEQYF. CDR3 coding DNA: TGCAGTGCTAGAGTTATGGCCAGAAGCTCCTACGAGCAGTACTTC.

This sequence joins TRBV7-8 and TRBJ1-5; D is possibly TRBD1 (5 bases). Trimming cost V 5 bases and J 2 bases, with 13 bases left between them. There are 15 residues in the CDR3. Germline CDR1 is SGHVS and CDR2 is FQNEAQ. The CDR3 DNA follows: TGTGCCAGCAGCCCTTGGGGGGTAGGCAATCAGCCCCAGCATTTT. Its protein product is CASSPWGVGNQPQHF.

This chain joins TRBV20-1 and TRBJ2-3; 10 bases are shared with TRBD2. Germline V gene sequence: CDR1 DFQATT, CDR2 SNEGSKA (reference sequence). Unmatched junction bases numbered 12, after V lost 6 bases and J lost 6 bases. The CDR3 spans 15 residues. CDR3 amino acids: CSATLAGSSQDTQYF. The CDR3 DNA reads as TGCAGTGCGACACTAGCGGGGAGCTCACAGGATACGCAGTATTTT.

This clonotype was detected once. The chain is built from TRBV7-3 and TRBJ1-2; 12 bases line up with TRBD1. This CDR3 is 17 amino acids long. Germline CDR1 is SGHTA and CDR2 is FQGTGA. After removal of 3 bases from V and 3 bases from J, the junction contained 8 bases not matched to a gene. In nucleotides, the CDR3 is TGTGCCAGCAGCTTGCCGGGACAGGGGGCTCTAGACTATGGCTACACCTTC. Protein sequence: CASSLPGQGALDYGYTF.

The rearrangement joins TRBV10-3 to TRBJ2-3, with TRBD2 as a possible D gene (6 bases). CDR3 length: 13 amino acids. Germline CDR1 is ENHRY and CDR2 is SYGVKD. Between the trimmed V and J ends, which lost 10 bases and 5 bases, there was a span of 16 bases. CDR3 region: CATSGERVDTQYF. The CDR3 DNA is TGTGCCACCTCGGGGGAGAGGGTAGATACGCAGTATTTT.

This sequence joins TRBV29-1 and TRBJ2-1; a weak D match, TRBD1 (6 bases). The CDR3 spans 14 residues. The V gene's germline CDR1 is SQVTM and CDR2 ANQGSEA. V was trimmed by 6 bases and J by 0 bases, leaving 12 bases between them. The CDR3 region is CSVTQGPSYNEQFF. CDR3 nucleotides: TGCAGCGTGACCCAGGGGCCCTCCTACAATGAGCAGTTCTTC.

The chain carries TRBV2 and TRBJ2-7; tentatively, D is TRBD1 or TRBD2 (5 bases each). The CDR3 extends over 13 amino acids. V dropped 8 bases and J dropped 3 bases, with 14 bases sitting between them. Germline CDR1 is SNHLY and CDR2 is FYNNEI. CDR3 nucleotides: TGTGCCAGCTCGGGGCAGGTCCTCTACGAGCAGTACTTC. Translated: CASSGQVLYEQYF.

In this sample, this clonotype turned up a few times. The CDR3 is CSVSGTTGGYTF. Here the CDR3 DNA reads TGCAGCGTCTCCGGGACTACGGGTGGCTACACCTTC. The rearrangement links TRBV29-1 to TRBJ1-2; maybe TRBD1 (5 bases). V lost 6 bases and J lost 7, with 15 bases in between. The CDR3 contains 12 residues. The germline V gene encodes CDR1 SQVTM and CDR2 ANQGSEA.

V gene TRBV7-9 combines with J gene TRBJ1-2; tentative D call: TRBD1 (5 bases). Trimming pared 5 bases from V and 1 base from J, leaving 14 bases between. Per germline, CDR1 SEHNR and CDR2 FQNEAQ (reference sequence). This CDR3 has 15 residues. The CDR3 DNA reads as TGTGCCAGCAGCCCGGACGGGGGGTTTAACTATGGCTACACCTTC. Translating gives CASSPDGGFNYGYTF.

The chain couples TRBV7-2 to TRBJ2-7, with D tentatively TRBD2 (6 bases). The CDR3 runs 14 residues. CDR1 SGHTA and CDR2 FQGNSA come from the germline V gene. The V gene lost 0 bases and the J gene lost 7 bases, with 13 bases spanning the gap. The CDR3 spells CASSLASGLLEQYF. CDR3 bases: TGTGCCAGCAGCTTAGCGAGCGGGCTGCTTGAGCAGTACTTC.